The 5 T cell receptor beta chains presented below share a single source sample, sequenced in a study of blood T cell repertoires in COVID-19. Only in-frame clones appear in the TCRdb table, and some are missing; sequencing was by immunoSEQ multiplex PCR. The data contain over 150,000 clones, about 83% of them singletons. Material: peripheral blood. The source of these receptors is a woman aged 55-70 years with COVID-19, enrolled during active disease.

A single count supports this clone. One end of the junction does not line up with germline, which may come from a read error. Other DNA sequences in this specimen translate into the identical CDR3. The CDR3 spells CASSLAGTDGYTF. As DNA, the CDR3 is TGCGCCAGTAGCTTGGCCGGGACAGATGGCTACACCTTC. The V and J genes are TRBV5-1 and TRBJ1-2; TRBD1 matches at 7 bases. The CDR3 runs 13 residues. Germline CDR1 SGHRS, CDR2 YFSETQ.

V is TRBV19 and J is TRBJ2-3; D might be TRBD1 (5 bases). Germline values: CDR1 LNHDA, CDR2 SQIVND (reference sequence). The CDR3 is 13 amino acids. The V end was cut by 3 bases, the J end by 3 bases, with 7 bases between. CDR3 amino acids: CASSIQGTDTQYF. The CDR3 coding sequence is TGTGCCAGTAGTATCCAGGGAACAGATACGCAGTATTTT.

The chain carries TRBV5-1 and TRBJ1-4; tentative D call: TRBD1 (6 bases). CDR1 SGHRS and CDR2 YFSETQ come from the germline V gene. This CDR3 region has 18 residues. The ends were cut back, 7 bases at V and 7 bases at J, with 29 bases in the middle. The CDR3 loop is CASSLGGYRDTRTEKLFF. The DNA for the CDR3 is TGCGCCAGCTCCCTTGGGGGTTACCGGGACACGAGGACTGAAAAACTGTTTTTT.

The CDR3 spells CASSLVGGFRGSFTDTQYF. Written as DNA, the CDR3 is TGCGCCAGCAGCTTGGTTGGTGGGTTTAGAGGGTCGTTCACAGATACGCAGTATTTT. The chain joins TRBV5-1 to TRBJ2-3; possible D gene TRBD2, 5 bases. The CDR3 has 19 residues. Trimming stripped 0 bases from V and 2 bases from J, with 22 bases between. Germline V gives CDR1 SGHRS, CDR2 YFSETQ. Full variable domain (outside the CDR3, taken from reference TRBV5-1 and TRBJ2-3): KAGVTQTPRYLIKTRGQQVTLSCSPISGHRSVSWYQQTPGQGLQFLFEYFSETQRNKGNFPGRFSGRQFSNSRSEMNVSTLELGDSALYLCASSLVGGFRGSFTDTQYFGPGTRLTVL.

CDR3 region: CAGGASGSYEQYF. The CDR3 nucleotides are TGTGCCGGAGGTGCTAGCGGTTCCTACGAGCAGTACTTC. This chain uses TRBV6-5 with TRBJ2-7, with 7 bases aligning to TRBD2. The CDR3 consists of 13 residues. With 11 bases clipped from V and 1 base from J, the junction kept 8 bases outside the gene matches. The germline V gene has CDR1 MNHEY and CDR2 SVGAGI.